These 11 T cell receptor beta chains came from one sample sequenced in a study of blood T cell repertoires in COVID-19. Assay: immunoSEQ multiplex PCR; the TCRdb copy retains only in-frame clones and omits some. The sample includes hundreds of thousands of clones, 88% of them seen just once. Material: peripheral blood. These receptors were taken from a woman aged 25-40 years with acute or convalescent COVID-19.

The chain recombines TRBV11-2 with TRBJ2-1; a weak D match, TRBD2 (6 bases). Trimming cost V 5 bases and J 4 bases, with 15 bases left between them. This CDR3 is 15 amino acids long. Germline assignment: CDR1 SGHAT and CDR2 FQNNGV. The CDR3 bases are TGTGCCAGCAGCCCACGACTAGTTGTGTACAATGAGCAGTTCTTC. This translates into CASSPRLVVYNEQFF.

The V gene is TRBV7-2, the J gene TRBJ2-3, with 12 bases aligning to TRBD2. The CDR3 has 17 amino acids. Trimming removed 1 base from V and 3 bases from J; junction bases left unmatched: 5. CDR1 SGHTA and CDR2 FQGNSA come from the germline V gene. CDR3 nucleotide sequence: TGTGCCAGCAGCTTAGAGACTAGCGGGAGTGGAACAGATACGCAGTATTTT. It codes for CASSLETSGSGTDTQYF.

V is TRBV30 and J is TRBJ2-7, with TRBD2 identical over 10 bases. The CDR3 has 14 amino acids. Germline loops: CDR1 GTSNPN, CDR2 SVGIG (reference sequence). After removal of 0 bases from V and 2 bases from J, the junction contained 1 base not matched to a gene. The CDR3 nucleotides read TGTGCCTGGAGTGTAGCGGGAGGGGCCTACGAGCAGTACTTC. The encoded protein is CAWSVAGGAYEQYF. Combining the CDR3 with reference TRBV30 and TRBJ2-7 gives the whole variable domain SQTIHQWPATLVQPVGSPLSLECTVEGTSNPNLYWYRQAAGRGLQLLFYSVGIGQISSEVPQNLSASRPQDRQFILSSKKLLLSDSGFYLCAWSVAGGAYEQYFGPGTRLTVT.

The chain employs TRBV9 and TRBJ1-1, with 8 bases fitting TRBD1. In germline, CDR1 is SGDLS, CDR2 YYNGEE. The CDR3 sequence is 14 residues long. V gave up 0 bases and J gave up 7 bases; unmatched junction bases: 5. CDR3 loop: CASSVAGTGNEAFF. As DNA, the CDR3 is TGTGCCAGCAGCGTAGCTGGGACAGGCAATGAAGCTTTCTTT.

The chain links TRBV15 to TRBJ2-2, with 9 bases matching TRBD1. V trimming: 0 bases; J trimming: 3 bases; junction bases outside the gene matches: 5. Germline CDR1 and CDR2: LNHNV and YYDKDF (reference sequence). CDR3 length: 17 amino acids. The CDR3 loop is CATSRDRGQGDTGELFF. Here the CDR3 DNA reads TGTGCCACCAGCAGAGATAGGGGACAGGGTGACACCGGGGAGCTGTTTTTT.

The CDR3 loop is CASNSQGATNEKLFF. For the CDR3, the DNA is TGTGCCAGCAATAGCCAGGGGGCAACTAATGAAAAACTGTTTTTT. This chain connects TRBV2 to TRBJ1-4; TRBD1 agrees at 7 bases. CDR1 is SNHLY and CDR2 is FYNNEI in the germline V gene. This CDR3 has 15 amino acids. J lost 0 bases, V lost 7 bases, and 5 bases had no gene match.

This clone was recorded only once. This chain joins TRBV7-3 and TRBJ2-3, with 7 bases matching TRBD2. This CDR3 is 18 amino acids long. The junction had 16 bases not matched to a gene; V was cut back by 5 bases and J by 2 bases. From germline, CDR1 is SGHTA and CDR2 FQGTGA. The CDR3 DNA reads TGTGCCAGCAGCGCCCTCCGCCAAGCGGGGCCTGACACAGATACGCAGTATTTT. Its protein product is CASSALRQAGPDTDTQYF.

The chain combines TRBV27 with TRBJ1-3, with D possibly being TRBD1 (5 bases). CDR1 is MNHEY, CDR2 SMNVEV, per germline (reference sequence). V lost 5 bases and J lost 1, with 15 bases in between. This CDR3 spans 16 amino acids. CDR3 sequence: CASSPQIGGSGNTIYF. The CDR3 bases are TGTGCCAGCAGTCCACAAATTGGGGGGTCTGGAAACACCATATATTTT.

This clone was observed once. J is TRBJ1-6 and V is TRBV6-2 or TRBV6-3; no definite D call. Trimming took off 6 bases at V and 6 bases at J, with 15 bases between the two ends. The CDR3 has 15 residues. Germline loops: CDR1 MNHEY, CDR2 SVGEGT. CDR3 DNA sequence: TGTGCCAGCAGCCAACAGAGGGAGGGTAATTCACCCCTCCACTTT. It codes for CASSQQREGNSPLHF.

CDR3 DNA sequence: TGCAGCACTACGGGACAGAGCTACAATGAGCAGTTCTTC. Residues: CSTTGQSYNEQFF. The chain links TRBV29-1 to TRBJ2-1; 7 nucleotides agree with TRBD1. The CDR3 has 13 residues. Trimming took 8 bases from V and 3 from J; bases not matched to a gene: 7. CDR1 SQVTM and CDR2 ANQGSEA come from the germline V gene.

The V call is TRBV11-3, the J call TRBJ2-1; 13 bases map to TRBD2. The CDR3 extends over 17 amino acids. The V gene's germline CDR1 is SGHNT and CDR2 YENEEA. With V trimmed by 5 bases and J by 9 bases, 13 bases remained unmatched. CDR3 sequence reads: CASSPGLAGAFGTEQFF. CDR3 DNA sequence: TGTGCCAGCAGCCCAGGACTAGCGGGAGCGTTTGGCACTGAGCAGTTCTTC.